This TCR beta chain was sequenced for a study of cytomegalovirus exposure and HLA in healthy donors. Findings and limits, study-wide: According to the study, around 160 TCR beta chains were cytomegalovirus-associated. The authors considered a cluster of highly shared sequence variants likely to be a sequencing artifact. A later look showed TCR association rates differing by HLA locus, highest for DRB1 and lowest for HLA-C.

Germline V CDR1 and CDR2: SGHDT, YYEEEE. The CDR3 loop spans 15 amino acids. J gave up 8 bases and V 4 bases, and 12 bases lay outside the gene matches. In the PCR, 60 Vbeta and 13 Jbeta primers were used. Assay: immunoSEQ multiplex PCR; the TCRdb copy retains only in-frame clones and omits some. Of approximately 160,000 clones listed, 70% to 85% are singletons. On this clone itself: Its specificity is not known.

Specimen: PBMCs. This sequence joins TRBV5-6 and TRBJ2-1; 7 bases align to TRBD2. The sequence was collected from a woman in her thirties in good health and CMV-seronegative. The CDR3 DNA is TGTGCCAGCAGCCCTCGGGAGGAATTCTTTGATGAGCAGTTCTTC. Its translation is CASSPREEFFDEQFF.